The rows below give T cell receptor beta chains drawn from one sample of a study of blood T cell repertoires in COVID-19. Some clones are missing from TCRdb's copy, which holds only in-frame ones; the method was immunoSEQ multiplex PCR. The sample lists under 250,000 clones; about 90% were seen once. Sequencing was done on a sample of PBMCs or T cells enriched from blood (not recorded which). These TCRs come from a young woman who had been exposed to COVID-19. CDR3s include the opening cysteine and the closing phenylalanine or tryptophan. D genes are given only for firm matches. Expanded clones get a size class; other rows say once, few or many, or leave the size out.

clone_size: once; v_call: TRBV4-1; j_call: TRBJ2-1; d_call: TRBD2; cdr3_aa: CASSQDSASGALSEQFF; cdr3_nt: TGCGCCAGCAGCCAGGATTCCGCTAGCGGTGCTTTAAGTGAGCAGTTCTTC
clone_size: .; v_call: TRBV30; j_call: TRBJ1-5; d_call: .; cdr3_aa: CAWSNLEGNQPQHF; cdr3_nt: TGTGCCTGGAGTAATCTCGAGGGCAATCAGCCCCAGCATTTT
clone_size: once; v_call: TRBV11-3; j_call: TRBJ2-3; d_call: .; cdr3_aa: CASSLGGTRADTQYF; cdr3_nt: TGTGCCAGCAGCTTAGGAGGGACAAGGGCGGATACGCAGTATTTT
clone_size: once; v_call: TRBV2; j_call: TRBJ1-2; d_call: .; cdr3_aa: CASYRAGVIYGYTF; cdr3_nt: TGTGCCAGCTACAGGGCCGGGGTGATCTATGGCTACACCTTC
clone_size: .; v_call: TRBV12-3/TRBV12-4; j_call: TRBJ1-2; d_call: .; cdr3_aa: CASSLVIYGYTF; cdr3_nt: TGTGCCAGCAGTTTAGTAATATATGGCTACACCTTC
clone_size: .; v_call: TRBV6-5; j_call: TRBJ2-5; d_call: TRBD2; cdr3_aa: CASSYSLADQETQYF; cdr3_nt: TGTGCCAGCAGTTACTCGCTAGCGGATCAAGAGACCCAGTACTTC
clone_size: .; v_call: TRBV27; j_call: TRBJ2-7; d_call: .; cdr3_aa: CASSRQEGYEQYF; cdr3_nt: TGTGCCAGCAGCCGACAGGAAGGCTACGAGCAGTACTTC
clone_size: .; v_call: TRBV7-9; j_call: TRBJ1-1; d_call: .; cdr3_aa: CASSLIGRGAFF; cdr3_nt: TGTGCCAGCAGCTTAATTGGCAGGGGTGCTTTCTTT
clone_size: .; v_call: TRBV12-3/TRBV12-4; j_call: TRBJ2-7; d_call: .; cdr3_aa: CASVFAGLGEQYF; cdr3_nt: TGTGCCAGCGTCTTCGCAGGGCTCGGCGAGCAGTACTTC
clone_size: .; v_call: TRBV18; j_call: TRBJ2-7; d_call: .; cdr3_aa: CASSPNSYEQYF; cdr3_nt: TGTGCCAGCTCACCAAACAGCTACGAGCAGTACTTC
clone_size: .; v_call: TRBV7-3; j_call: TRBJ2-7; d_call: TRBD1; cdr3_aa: CASSLHRGHEQYF; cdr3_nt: TGTGCCAGCAGCTTACACAGGGGGCACGAGCAGTACTTC
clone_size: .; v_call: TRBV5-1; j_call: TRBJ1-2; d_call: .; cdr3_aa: CASSLRPGANYGYTF; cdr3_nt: TGCGCCAGCAGCTTGAGGCCAGGGGCGAACTATGGCTACACCTTC
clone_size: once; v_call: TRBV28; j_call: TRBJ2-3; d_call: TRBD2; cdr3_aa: CASSGRGALAGPLADTQYF; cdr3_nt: TGTGCCAGCAGTGGAAGAGGAGCACTAGCGGGGCCTCTTGCAGATACGCAGTATTTT
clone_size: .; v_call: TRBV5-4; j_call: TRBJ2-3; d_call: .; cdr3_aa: CASRILTSTDTQYF; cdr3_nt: TGTGCCAGCAGAATCCTGACTAGCACAGATACGCAGTATTTT
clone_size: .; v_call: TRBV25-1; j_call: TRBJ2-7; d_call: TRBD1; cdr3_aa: CASSERWTGSSYEQYF; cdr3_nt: TGTGCCAGCAGTGAAAGATGGACAGGGAGCTCCTACGAGCAGTACTTC
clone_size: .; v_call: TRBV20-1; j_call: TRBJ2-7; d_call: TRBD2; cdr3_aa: CSASVELAGTSYEQYF; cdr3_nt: TGCAGTGCTAGTGTTGAACTAGCGGGCACATCCTACGAGCAGTACTTC
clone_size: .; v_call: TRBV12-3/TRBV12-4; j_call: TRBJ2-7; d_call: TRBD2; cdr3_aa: CASSFAGGEEQYF; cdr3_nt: TGTGCCAGCAGTTTCGCGGGAGGTGAGGAGCAGTACTTC
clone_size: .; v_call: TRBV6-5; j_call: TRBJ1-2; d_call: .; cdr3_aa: CASSPTGNYGYTF; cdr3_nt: TGTGCCAGCAGTCCAACAGGGAACTATGGCTACACCTTC
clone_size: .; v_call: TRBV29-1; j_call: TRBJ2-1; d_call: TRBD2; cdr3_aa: CSVERGLAGVNEQFF; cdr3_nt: TGCAGCGTTGAAAGGGGACTAGCGGGAGTAAATGAGCAGTTCTTC
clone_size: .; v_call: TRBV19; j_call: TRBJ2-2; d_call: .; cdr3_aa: CASSIDPRQGLYIGAGELFF; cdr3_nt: TGTGCCAGTAGTATAGATCCTCGGCAGGGGCTCTACATAGGCGCCGGGGAGCTGTTTTTT
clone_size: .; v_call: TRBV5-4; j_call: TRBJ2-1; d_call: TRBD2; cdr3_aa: CASSLRTSSRYNEQFF; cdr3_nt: TGTGCCAGCAGCTTAAGGACTAGCAGCCGTTACAATGAGCAGTTCTTC
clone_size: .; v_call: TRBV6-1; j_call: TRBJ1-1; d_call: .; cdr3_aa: CASSEGGWPEAFF; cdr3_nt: TGTGCCAGCAGTGAAGGAGGCTGGCCTGAAGCTTTCTTT
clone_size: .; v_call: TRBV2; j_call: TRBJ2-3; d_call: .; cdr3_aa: CASIWGPGDTQYF; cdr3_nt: TGTGCCAGCATTTGGGGGCCGGGAGATACGCAGTATTTT
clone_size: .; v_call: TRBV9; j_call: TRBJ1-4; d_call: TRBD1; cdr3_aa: CASSVRPGGGLGEKLFF; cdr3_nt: TGTGCCAGCAGCGTGCGGCCAGGGGGCGGACTTGGTGAAAAACTGTTTTTT
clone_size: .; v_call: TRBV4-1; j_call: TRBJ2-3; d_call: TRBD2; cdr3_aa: CASSQPTSGRRRHTQYF; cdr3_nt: TGCGCCAGCAGCCAACCTACTAGCGGGAGAAGGCGGCATACGCAGTATTTT
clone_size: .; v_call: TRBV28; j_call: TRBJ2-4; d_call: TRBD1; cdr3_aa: CASSLTPGQGAKNIQYF; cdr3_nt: TGTGCCAGCAGTTTAACTCCGGGACAGGGAGCCAAAAACATTCAGTACTTC
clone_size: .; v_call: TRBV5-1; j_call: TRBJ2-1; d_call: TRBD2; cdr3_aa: CASRPAGVTYNEQFF; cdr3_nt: TGCGCCAGCAGGCCAGCGGGGGTGACCTACAATGAGCAGTTCTTC
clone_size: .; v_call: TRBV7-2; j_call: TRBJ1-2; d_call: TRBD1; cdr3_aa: CASSLDGTGAYGYTF; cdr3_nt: TGTGCCAGCAGCTTAGATGGGACAGGGGCCTATGGCTACACCTTC
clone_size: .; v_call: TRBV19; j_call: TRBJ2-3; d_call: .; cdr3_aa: CASSITTADTQYF; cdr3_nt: TGTGCCAGTAGTATAACGACAGCCGATACGCAGTATTTT
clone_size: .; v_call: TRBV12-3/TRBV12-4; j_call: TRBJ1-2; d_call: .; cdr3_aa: CASTPTGLYGYTF; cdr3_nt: TGTGCCAGCACCCCCACAGGGCTCTATGGCTACACCTTC
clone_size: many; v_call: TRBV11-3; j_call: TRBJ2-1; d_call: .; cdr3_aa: CASSLGSGRAYNEQFF; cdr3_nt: TGTGCCAGCAGCTTGGGAAGTGGGCGGGCTTACAATGAGCAGTTCTTC
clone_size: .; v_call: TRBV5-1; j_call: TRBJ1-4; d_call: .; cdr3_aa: CASSLVGELGEKLFF; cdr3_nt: TGCGCCAGCAGCTTGGTAGGGGAACTCGGTGAAAAACTGTTTTTT
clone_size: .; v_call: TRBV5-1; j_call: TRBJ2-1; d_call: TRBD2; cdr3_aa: CASSVYGGRAIDEQFF; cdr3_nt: TGCGCCAGCAGCGTCTATGGCGGGAGGGCCATAGATGAGCAGTTCTTC
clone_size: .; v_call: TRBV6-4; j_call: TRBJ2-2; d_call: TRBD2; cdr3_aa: CASSPGLTTGELFF; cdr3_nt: TGTGCCAGCAGTCCGGGACTAACTACCGGGGAGCTGTTTTTT
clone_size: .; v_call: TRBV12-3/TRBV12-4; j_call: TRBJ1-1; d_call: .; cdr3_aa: CASSPPLQEAFF; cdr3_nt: TGTGCCAGCAGTCCCCCCCTACAGGAAGCTTTCTTT
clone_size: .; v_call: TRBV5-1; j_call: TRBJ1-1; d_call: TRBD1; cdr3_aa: CASSFSRGLLVEAFF; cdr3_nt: TGCGCCAGCAGCTTCTCCAGGGGGCTACTGGTTGAAGCTTTCTTT
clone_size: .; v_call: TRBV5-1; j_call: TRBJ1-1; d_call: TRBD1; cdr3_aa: CASSSQGTGTEAFF; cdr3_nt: TGCGCCAGCAGCTCCCAAGGGACAGGAACTGAAGCTTTCTTT
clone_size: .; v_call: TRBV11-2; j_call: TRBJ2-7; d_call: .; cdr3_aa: CASSLGPGRVYEQYF; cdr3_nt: TGTGCCAGCAGCTTAGGCCCTGGCAGGGTGTACGAGCAGTACTTC
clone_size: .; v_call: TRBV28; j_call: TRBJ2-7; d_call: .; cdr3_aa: CASRRTLYEQYF; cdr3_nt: TGTGCCAGCAGAAGGACACTTTACGAGCAGTACTTC
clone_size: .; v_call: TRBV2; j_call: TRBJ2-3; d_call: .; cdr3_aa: CASTRQVRTDTQYF; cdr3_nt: TGTGCCAGCACCCGACAGGTGCGCACAGATACGCAGTATTTT
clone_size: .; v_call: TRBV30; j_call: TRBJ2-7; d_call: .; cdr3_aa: CAWSRGGTYKQYF; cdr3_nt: TGTGCCTGGAGTAGAGGCGGGACTTACAAGCAGTACTTC
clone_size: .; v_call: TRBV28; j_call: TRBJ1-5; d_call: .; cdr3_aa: CASNLHGGSNQPQHF; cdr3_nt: TGTGCCAGCAACCTACACGGAGGGAGCAATCAGCCCCAGCATTTT
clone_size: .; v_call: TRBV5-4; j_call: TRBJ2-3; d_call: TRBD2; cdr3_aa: CASSWGLASADTQYF; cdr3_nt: TGTGCCAGCAGCTGGGGACTAGCGAGCGCAGATACGCAGTATTTT
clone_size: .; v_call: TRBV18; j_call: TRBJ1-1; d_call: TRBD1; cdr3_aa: CASRGTVSMNTEAFF; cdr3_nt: TGTGCCAGCCGGGGGACAGTCAGTATGAACACTGAAGCTTTCTTT
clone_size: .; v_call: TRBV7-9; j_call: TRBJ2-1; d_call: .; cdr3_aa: CASNWRELYNEQFF; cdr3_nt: TGTGCCAGCAACTGGCGGGAACTTTACAATGAGCAGTTCTTC
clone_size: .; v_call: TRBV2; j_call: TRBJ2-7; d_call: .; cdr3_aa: CASIGGAYEQYF; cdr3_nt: TGTGCCAGCATCGGCGGAGCCTACGAGCAGTACTTC